Presented here are 30 T cell receptor beta chains from one specimen sequenced in a study of T cell changes during pregnancy in multiple sclerosis. The method was immunoSEQ multiplex PCR; TCRdb's version includes in-frame clones alone and lacks a portion of them. The sample consists of 75,000 to 95,000 clones, 80% to 95% of them appearing once. This material consisted of peripheral blood, taken after pregnancy. The receptors were sampled from a female donor with multiple sclerosis, enrolled in a pregnancy study.

V usage is TRBV11-2 and J usage is TRBJ1-1; D gene unclear. V was trimmed by 1 base and J by 4 bases, leaving 10 bases between them. Germline V gene lookup returns CDR1 SGHAT and CDR2 FQNNGV. This CDR3 has 14 amino acids. The CDR3 spells CASSLATRGTEAFF. In nucleotides, the CDR3 is TGTGCCAGCAGCTTAGCCACCCGAGGCACTGAAGCTTTCTTT.

V is TRBV7-7 and J is TRBJ2-1; the D gene is possibly TRBD1 (6 bases). The CDR3 contains 15 residues. In germline, CDR1 is SSHAT, CDR2 FNYEAQ (reference sequence). Trimming removed 5 bases from V and 4 bases from J, with 15 bases in between. The CDR3 here is CASSPAGTLYNEQFF. Written as DNA, the CDR3 is TGTGCCAGCAGCCCAGCCGGGACACTTTACAATGAGCAGTTCTTC.

V is TRBV5-1 and J is TRBJ2-1, with 11 positions matching TRBD2. V gave up 4 bases and J gave up 2 bases; unmatched junction bases: 5. Germline V CDR1 and CDR2: SGHRS, YFSETQ. The CDR3 runs to 16 residues. The CDR3 loop is CASSRGGLAAYNEQFF. In DNA, the CDR3 is TGCGCCAGCAGCCGGGGGGGACTAGCGGCCTACAATGAGCAGTTCTTC.

The chain joins TRBV7-2 to TRBJ1-2; D perhaps matches TRBD1 (6 bases). This CDR3 comprises 14 residues. Looked up from germline, CDR1 is SGHTA and CDR2 is FQGNSA. V shed 6 bases and J shed 4 bases, with 15 bases lying between them. CDR3 sequence: CASREQGMRYGYTF. The DNA for the CDR3 is TGTGCCAGCAGAGAACAGGGAATGCGCTATGGCTACACCTTC.

The rearrangement uses TRBV5-5 and TRBJ2-1; maybe TRBD1 (5 bases). Trimming took 2 bases from V and 6 from J, leaving 15 bases between them. The germline CDR1 and CDR2 sequences are SGHKS and YYEKEE (reference sequence). The CDR3 is 15 amino acids. CDR3 nucleotides: TGTGCCAGCAGCTTTCTCCCGGACACAGGCAATGAGCAGTTCTTC. Protein sequence: CASSFLPDTGNEQFF.

This chain links TRBV7-9 with TRBJ1-1; 8 bases agree with TRBD1. Trimming took 5 bases from V and 0 from J; bases not matched to a gene: 11. The CDR3 is 17 amino acids. Germline-derived CDR1 and CDR2 are SEHNR and FQNEAQ (reference sequence). The CDR3 here is CASSVPGQADMNTEAFF. In DNA, the CDR3 is TGTGCCAGCAGCGTACCGGGACAGGCTGATATGAACACTGAAGCTTTCTTT.

The J gene is TRBJ1-1, the V gene TRBV10-3, with 8 nucleotides matching TRBD1. The CDR3 length is 16 residues. Germline CDR1 and CDR2: ENHRY and SYGVKD. J lost 0 bases, V lost 2 bases, and 5 bases had no gene match. CDR3 protein: CAISETDRVMNTEAFF. The CDR3 bases are TGTGCCATCAGTGAGACGGACAGGGTCATGAACACTGAAGCTTTCTTT.

The J gene is TRBJ1-2, the V gene TRBV5-5, with TRBD1 matching over 9 bases. With 3 bases clipped from V and 3 bases from J, the junction kept 9 bases outside the gene matches. Germline assignment: CDR1 SGHKS and CDR2 YYEKEE (reference sequence). This CDR3 comprises 16 residues. In DNA form, the CDR3 reads TGTGCCAGCAGCTGGGATGGACAGGGGAGGGACTATGGCTACACCTTC. It specifies CASSWDGQGRDYGYTF.

The J gene is TRBJ2-6, the V gene TRBV18; 7 nucleotides line up with TRBD1. The trim removed 3 bases at V and 2 bases at J, leaving 4 bases unmatched. Germline loops: CDR1 KGHSH, CDR2 LQKENI. The CDR3 extends over 16 amino acids. DNA of the CDR3: TGTGCCAGCTCACCGACGGGACAGACTGGGGCCAACGTCCTGACTTTC. Its translation is CASSPTGQTGANVLTF.

V gene TRBV14 combines with J gene TRBJ2-5; the D gene is possibly TRBD2 (6 bases). The V end lost 1 base, the J end lost 7 bases, and 10 bases lay between the germline ends. The CDR3 contains 13 residues. Looked up from germline, CDR1 is SGHDN and CDR2 is FVKESK. CDR3 residues: CASSQVVRGTQYF. CDR3 nucleotides: TGTGCCAGCAGCCAAGTTGTGCGGGGGACCCAGTACTTC.

The chain carries TRBV6-5 and TRBJ2-5, with TRBD2 identical over 9 bases. Germline lookup yields CDR1 MNHEY and CDR2 SVGAGI. Unmatched junction bases numbered 9, after V lost 6 bases and J lost 4 bases. CDR3 length equals 15 residues. The CDR3 region has the DNA TGTGCCAGCAGAGCTACTAGCGGGTACGCAGAGACCCAGTACTTC. Its protein product is CASRATSGYAETQYF.

The chain joins TRBV2 to TRBJ1-1; TRBD1 might be the D (6 bases). V lost 2 bases to trimming and J lost 1 base, with 11 bases between them. From germline, CDR1 is SNHLY and CDR2 FYNNEI. The CDR3 is made up of 15 amino acids. The CDR3 reads CASSERAGENTEAFF. The DNA for the CDR3 is TGTGCCAGCAGTGAAAGGGCAGGGGAGAACACTGAAGCTTTCTTT. Looking up the rest from reference TRBV2 and TRBJ1-1 gives the full variable domain: EPEVTQTPSHQVTQMGQEVILRCVPISNHLYFYWYRQILGQKVEFLVSFYNNEISEKSEIFDDQFSVERPDGSNFTLKIRSTKLEDSAMYFCASSERAGENTEAFFGQGTRLTVV.

For this clone: The limits of the CDR3 on the DNA are not certain, so only TCRdb's listed CDR3 is given. The chain employs TRBV6-1 and TRBJ2-1; TRBD1, as called in the table, went unchecked against the DNA. The CDR3 adds up to 13 amino acids, both ends counted. Germline V gene sequence: CDR1 MNHNS, CDR2 SASEGT. The CDR3 reads CASIDSWGRGTFF.

V and J are TRBV5-1 and TRBJ1-1; 7 bases align to TRBD1. Germline lookup yields CDR1 SGHRS and CDR2 YFSETQ. With 6 bases clipped from V and 0 bases from J, the junction kept 8 bases outside the gene matches. The CDR3 sequence is 15 residues long. CDR3 amino acids: CASIRDSSMNTEAFF. CDR3 DNA sequence: TGCGCCAGCATCCGGGACAGTAGTATGAACACTGAAGCTTTCTTT.

V usage is TRBV6-1 and J usage is TRBJ1-3, with D maybe TRBD1 (6 bases). The V and J ends lost 0 bases and 1 base respectively, with 10 bases between them. This CDR3 is built from 16 residues. The V gene's germline CDR1 is MNHNS and CDR2 SASEGT. This CDR3 is CASSEARTVSGNTIYF. CDR3 nucleotide sequence: TGTGCCAGCAGTGAAGCGCGGACAGTGTCTGGAAACACCATATATTTT.

This rearrangement joins TRBV9 to TRBJ2-2; a possible D gene is TRBD2 (5 bases). The length of the CDR3 is 15 residues. The V gene lost 4 bases and the J gene lost 4 bases, with 14 bases spanning the gap. Germline CDR1 reads SGDLS; CDR2 reads YYNGEE. The CDR3, as DNA: TGTGCCAGCAGCAACACCCCCCGGGGCACCGGGGAGCTGTTTTTT. Its translation: CASSNTPRGTGELFF.

The chain employs TRBV18 and TRBJ2-5; D is uncertain. Germline CDR1 is KGHSH and CDR2 is LQKENI. Trimming shortened V by 3 bases and J by 5 bases, and 7 bases separated the two germline ends. CDR3 length: 12 amino acids. The CDR3 loop reads CASSPPPETQYF. The CDR3 DNA is TGTGCCAGCTCACCTCCCCCGGAGACCCAGTACTTC.

J is TRBJ2-1 and V is TRBV7-7; no clear D. The CDR3 is 15 residues long. Trimming cost V 5 bases and J 2 bases, with 13 bases left between them. The germline V gene encodes CDR1 SSHAT and CDR2 FNYEAQ (reference sequence). The CDR3 sequence: CASSHLLAPYNEQFF. The CDR3 nucleotides read TGTGCCAGCAGCCACCTCCTGGCCCCCTACAATGAGCAGTTCTTC.

The chain joins TRBV18 to TRBJ1-2; D might be TRBD1 (6 bases). Trimming stripped 3 bases from V and 7 bases from J, with 12 bases between. The CDR3 spans 13 residues. Per the germline V gene, CDR1 is KGHSH and CDR2 is LQKENI. The CDR3 DNA reads TGTGCCAGCTCACCTGGACAGATACTTGGCTACACCTTC. This codes for CASSPGQILGYTF. Looking up the rest from reference TRBV18 and TRBJ1-2 gives the full variable domain: NAGVMQNPRHLVRRRGQEARLRCSPMKGHSHVYWYRQLPEEGLKFMVYLQKENIIDESGMPKERFSAEFPKEGPSILRIQQVVRGDSAAYFCASSPGQILGYTFGSGTRLTVV.

This chain connects TRBV4-3 to TRBJ1-3; no firm D call. This CDR3 has 16 amino acids. Between the trimmed V and J ends, which lost 0 bases and 2 bases, there was a span of 11 bases. Germline V lookup: CDR1 LGHNA, CDR2 YSLEER. CDR3 region: CASSQDRYYAGNTIYF. The CDR3 DNA reads TGCGCCAGCAGCCAAGATCGTTATTATGCTGGAAACACCATATATTTT.

The gene calls are TRBV23-1 and TRBJ2-7; 7 positions match TRBD1. TRBV23-1 is filed as an ORF, its function uncertain. V shed 3 bases and J 3 bases; nucleotides not matched to a gene: 8. There are 15 residues in the CDR3. DNA of the CDR3: TGCGCCAGCAGTCACAGACAGGGTGACTACTACGAGCAGTACTTC. Protein sequence: CASSHRQGDYYEQYF.

V and J are TRBV2 and TRBJ2-3; 8 bases map to TRBD2. The trim removed 6 bases at V and 3 bases at J, leaving 5 bases unmatched. The CDR3 has 14 amino acids. Per the germline V gene, CDR1 is SNHLY and CDR2 is FYNNEI. The CDR3 DNA is TGTGCCAGCAGCATTGGGACTAGGACAGATACGCAGTATTTT. Translation: CASSIGTRTDTQYF.

The chain couples TRBV9 to TRBJ1-2; possibly TRBD1 for D (5 bases). Germline lookup yields CDR1 SGDLS and CDR2 YYNGEE. This CDR3 region has 14 residues. Trimming stripped 7 bases from V and 4 bases from J, with 17 bases between. The CDR3 DNA follows: TGTGCCAGCGGGGGGGGTGGGTTGGGCTATGGCTACACCTTC. It codes for CASGGGGLGYGYTF.

The chain uses TRBV29-1 and TRBJ1-5; 7 nucleotides align to TRBD1. Germline-derived CDR1 and CDR2 are SQVTM and ANQGSEA. Trimming took 5 bases from V and 5 from J; bases not matched to a gene: 12. This CDR3 region has 15 residues. The chain's CDR3 is CSVQHSTGNDQPQHF. The CDR3 DNA is TGCAGCGTTCAACACTCGACAGGGAATGATCAGCCCCAGCATTTT.

The chain carries TRBV6-1 and TRBJ1-2, with D possibly matching TRBD1 (5 bases). V lost 7 bases and J 7 bases, leaving 16 bases between the germline ends. The CDR3 totals 13 residues. Germline-derived CDR1 and CDR2 are MNHNS and SASEGT. The chain's CDR3 is CASTETAGGGYTF. The DNA for the CDR3 is TGTGCCAGCACCGAAACAGCCGGGGGTGGCTACACCTTC.

The rearrangement uses TRBV19 and TRBJ2-2, with D possibly matching TRBD2 (6 bases). This CDR3 region has 15 residues. Trimming removed 7 bases at V and 0 bases at J, with 12 bases between. Germline V gene data show CDR1 as LNHDA and CDR2 as SQIVND (reference sequence). The CDR3 sequence is CASKTGGSNTGELFF. DNA for the CDR3: TGTGCCAGTAAAACTGGGGGGTCGAACACCGGGGAGCTGTTTTTT.

This clone appeared once. This sequence joins TRBV7-9 and TRBJ2-4; 11 nucleotides align to TRBD2. Germline V lookup: CDR1 SEHNR, CDR2 FQNEAQ (reference sequence). With V trimmed by 5 bases and J by 3 bases, 12 bases remained unmatched. This CDR3 has 18 residues. The CDR3 DNA follows: TGTGCCAGCAGCCTTGGTTTAGCGGGAGGGATAGGCAAAAACATTCAGTACTTC. Its translation: CASSLGLAGGIGKNIQYF.

V usage is TRBV5-4 and J usage is TRBJ2-1, with unresolved D. Germline CDR1 SGHNT, CDR2 YYREEE (reference sequence). There are 15 residues in the CDR3. V shed 1 base and J shed 6 bases, with 14 bases lying between them. CDR3 in DNA: TGTGCCAGCAGCTTGCCACAGCTGAATCTCAATGAGCAGTTCTTC. Residues: CASSLPQLNLNEQFF.

The genes are TRBV6-1 and TRBJ1-1, with TRBD1 as a possible D gene (6 bases). The germline V gene has CDR1 MNHNS and CDR2 SASEGT. V gave up 8 bases and J gave up 0 bases, with 16 bases separating them. The CDR3 has 15 amino acids. The CDR3 region is CASGGGGGMNTEAFF. CDR3 DNA: TGTGCCAGCGGCGGAGGGGGAGGGATGAACACTGAAGCTTTCTTT.

The chain has TRBV5-4 and TRBJ2-2, with 7 bases fitting TRBD2. The CDR3 loop spans 14 amino acids. Per the germline V gene, CDR1 is SGHNT and CDR2 is YYREEE (reference sequence). J gave up 6 bases and V 4 bases, and 6 bases lay outside the gene matches. CDR3 nucleotides: TGTGCCAGCAGCGCGGGAGTGGCCGCCGGGGAGCTGTTTTTT. Encoded protein: CASSAGVAAGELFF.